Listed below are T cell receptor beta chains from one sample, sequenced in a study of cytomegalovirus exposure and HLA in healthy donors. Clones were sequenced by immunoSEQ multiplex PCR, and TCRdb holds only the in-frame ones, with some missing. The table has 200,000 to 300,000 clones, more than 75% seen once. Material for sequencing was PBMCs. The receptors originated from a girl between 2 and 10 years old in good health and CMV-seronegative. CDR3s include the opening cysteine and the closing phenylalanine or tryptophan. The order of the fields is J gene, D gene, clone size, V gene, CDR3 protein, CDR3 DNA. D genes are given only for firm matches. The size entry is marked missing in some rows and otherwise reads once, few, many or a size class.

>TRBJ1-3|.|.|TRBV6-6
CASSYGGSGNTIYF
TGTGCCAGCAGTTACGGCGGGTCAGGAAACACCATATATTTT
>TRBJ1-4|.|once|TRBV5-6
CASSWTRRGEKLFF
TGTGCCAGCAGCTGGACACGAAGGGGTGAAAAACTGTTTTTT
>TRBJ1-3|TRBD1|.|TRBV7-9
CASSFGQGANTIYF
TGTGCCAGCAGCTTCGGGCAGGGGGCGAACACCATATATTTT
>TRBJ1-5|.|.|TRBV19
CASSIRVSNQPQHF
TGTGCCAGTAGTATCAGGGTTAGCAATCAGCCCCAGCATTTT
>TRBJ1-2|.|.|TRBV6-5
CASSYSKGSWGYTF
TGTGCCAGCAGTTACTCGAAAGGGAGTTGGGGCTACACCTTC
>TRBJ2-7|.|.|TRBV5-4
CASSSRLQGGSYEQYF
TGTGCCAGCAGCTCCCGATTACAGGGCGGCTCCTACGAGCAGTACTTC
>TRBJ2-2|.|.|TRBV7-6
CASSPTGLATTGELFF
TGTGCCAGCAGCCCGACGGGCCTAGCGACCACCGGGGAGCTGTTTTTT
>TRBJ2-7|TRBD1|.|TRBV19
CASSTSFGQGTYEQYF
TGTGCCAGTAGTACGTCGTTTGGACAGGGGACCTACGAGCAGTACTTC
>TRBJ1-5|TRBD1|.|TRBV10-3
CAISYDRGVQPQHF
TGTGCCATCAGTTACGACAGGGGGGTTCAGCCCCAGCATTTT
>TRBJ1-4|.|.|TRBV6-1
CASNDLGQSNEKLFF
TGTGCCAGCAACGATCTTGGACAGAGTAATGAAAAACTGTTTTTT
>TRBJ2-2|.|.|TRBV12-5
CASGLDRAANTGELFF
TGTGCTAGTGGTTTGGACAGGGCCGCTAACACCGGGGAGCTGTTTTTT
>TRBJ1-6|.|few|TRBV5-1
CASTDTATNSPLHF
TGCGCCAGCACCGACACCGCTACCAATTCACCCCTCCACTTT
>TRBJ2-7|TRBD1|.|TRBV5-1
CASSLYLGTDSYEQYF
TGCGCCAGCAGCTTGTATCTTGGGACAGACTCCTACGAGCAGTACTTC
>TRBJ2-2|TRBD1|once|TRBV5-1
CASSLPDREGGELFF
TGCGCCAGCAGCTTACCCGACAGGGAAGGCGGGGAGCTGTTTTTT
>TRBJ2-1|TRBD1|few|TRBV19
CASTVSGTVYNEQFF
TGTGCCAGTACCGTTTCCGGGACAGTCTACAATGAGCAGTTCTTC
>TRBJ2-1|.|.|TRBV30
CAWSVLGHLTSSYNEQFF
TGTGCCTGGAGTGTACTAGGGCACTTAACGAGCTCCTACAATGAGCAGTTCTTC
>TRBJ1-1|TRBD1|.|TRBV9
CASSALTGLSGGSEAFF
TGTGCCAGCAGCGCATTGACAGGGCTAAGCGGGGGGTCTGAAGCTTTCTTT
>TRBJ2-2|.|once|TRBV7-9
CATTTTGAPTNTGELFF
TGTGCCACCACAACGACAGGTGCCCCTACGAACACCGGGGAGCTGTTTTTT
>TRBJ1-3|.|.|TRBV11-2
CASSLVGSSGNTIYF
TGTGCCAGCAGCTTAGTAGGGAGCTCTGGAAACACCATATATTTT
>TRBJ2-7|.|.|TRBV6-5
CASSYWTGDYEQYF
TGTGCCAGCAGTTACTGGACGGGAGACTACGAGCAGTACTTC
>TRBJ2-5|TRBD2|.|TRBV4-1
CASSQQSSGLQETQYF
TGCGCCAGCAGTCAACAGTCTAGCGGCTTACAAGAGACCCAGTACTTC
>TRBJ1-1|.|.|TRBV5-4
CASSKIRGNTEAFF
TGTGCCAGCAGCAAAATCCGGGGGAACACTGAAGCTTTCTTT
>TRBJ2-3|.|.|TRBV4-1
CASSQDGATDTQYF
TGCGCCAGCAGCCAAGACGGAGCCACGGATACGCAGTATTTT
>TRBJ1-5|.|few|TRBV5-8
CASSLAAGEKPQHF
TGTGCCAGCAGCTTGGCCGCAGGGGAAAAGCCCCAGCATTTT
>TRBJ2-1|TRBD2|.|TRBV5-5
CASSGAGGYYKQFF
TGTGCCAGCAGCGGAGCGGGGGGGTATTATAAGCAGTTCTTC
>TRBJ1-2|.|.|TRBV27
CASRLKDKNYGYTF
TGTGCCAGCAGACTAAAGGACAAAAACTATGGCTACACCTTC
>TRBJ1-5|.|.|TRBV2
CASSEWAGALNQPQHF
TGTGCCAGCAGTGAATGGGCAGGGGCTCTCAATCAGCCCCAGCATTTT
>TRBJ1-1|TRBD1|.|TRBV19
CASSPETGGVRSNRAFF
TGTGCCAGTAGTCCCGAGACAGGGGGCGTCCGTAGTAATAGGGCTTTCTTT
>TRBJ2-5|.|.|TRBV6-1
CASRDSAQYF
TGTGCCAGCAGAGACTCGGCCCAGTACTTC
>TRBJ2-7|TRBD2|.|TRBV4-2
CASSQELSGGGHEQYF
TGTGCCAGCAGCCAAGAGTTGAGCGGGGGCGGCCACGAGCAGTACTTC
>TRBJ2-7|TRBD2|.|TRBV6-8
CASSYSPGLAGGHNYEQYF
TGTGCCAGCAGTTACTCTCCCGGGCTAGCGGGAGGACACAACTACGAGCAGTACTTC
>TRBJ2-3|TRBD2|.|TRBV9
CASSVGLAGGTDTQYF
TGTGCCAGCAGCGTCGGACTAGCGGGGGGAACAGATACGCAGTATTTT